A single sample is the source of the 8 T cell receptor beta chains below, sequenced in a study of blood T cell repertoires in COVID-19. Assay: immunoSEQ multiplex PCR; the TCRdb copy retains only in-frame clones and omits some. The repertoire holds 55,000 to 70,000 clones, with approximately 92% as singletons. The sequenced sample consisted of peripheral blood. All receptors come from a human donor in a cohort sampled during active COVID-19.

V gene TRBV27 combines with J gene TRBJ2-1; D remains ambiguous. CDR3 length equals 20 residues. V lost 7 bases, J lost 1 base, and 29 bases lay in between. Per the germline V gene, CDR1 is MNHEY and CDR2 is SMNVEV (reference sequence). The CDR3 reads CASIYNRVLPIEKSYNEQFF. In nucleotides, the CDR3 is TGTGCCAGCATTTATAACCGGGTCCTACCCATAGAAAAATCCTACAATGAGCAGTTCTTC.

The chain links TRBV29-1 to TRBJ2-7, with 12 bases identical to TRBD1. Unmatched junction bases numbered 13, after V lost 1 base and J lost 6 bases. This CDR3 region has 17 residues. Germline V gene lookup returns CDR1 SQVTM and CDR2 ANQGSEA. This chain's CDR3 is CSVEGIPTGTGGGEQYF. Written as DNA, the CDR3 is TGCAGCGTTGAAGGCATCCCCACCGGGACAGGGGGCGGCGAGCAGTACTTC.

Comment on this clone: Other DNA sequences of this sample code for an identical CDR3. As DNA, the CDR3 is TGTGCCAGCTCACCAGGTCGGCAAGAGACCCAGTACTTC. It encodes CASSPGRQETQYF. The chain is built from TRBV18 and TRBJ2-5, with unresolved D. The CDR3 consists of 13 residues. The ends were cut back, 2 bases at V and 2 bases at J, with 6 bases in the middle. The V gene's germline CDR1 is KGHSH and CDR2 LQKENI. The whole variable domain, remainder taken from reference TRBV18 and TRBJ2-5, is NAGVMQNPRHLVRRRGQEARLRCSPMKGHSHVYWYRQLPEEGLKFMVYLQKENIIDESGMPKERFSAEFPKEGPSILRIQQVVRGDSAAYFCASSPGRQETQYFGPGTRLLVL.

The chain uses TRBV18 and TRBJ2-5; D gene uncertain. CDR1 is KGHSH and CDR2 is LQKENI in the germline V gene. Trimming removed 2 bases from V and 4 bases from J, with 8 bases in between. This CDR3 has 13 residues. The DNA for the CDR3 is TGTGCCAGCTCACCAGTGGTGGCAGAGACCCAGTACTTC. Protein: CASSPVVAETQYF. The full variable domain, its missing parts supplied by reference TRBV18 and TRBJ2-5, is NAGVMQNPRHLVRRRGQEARLRCSPMKGHSHVYWYRQLPEEGLKFMVYLQKENIIDESGMPKERFSAEFPKEGPSILRIQQVVRGDSAAYFCASSPVVAETQYFGPGTRLLVL.

The chain links TRBV2 to TRBJ1-3; TRBD1 matches at 9 bases. The CDR3 loop spans 14 amino acids. J was trimmed by 4 bases and V by 3 bases; bases with no gene match: 1. Germline V gene sequence: CDR1 SNHLY, CDR2 FYNNEI. The CDR3 region has the DNA TGTGCCAGCAGTGACACAGGGGGCGGAAACACCATATATTTT. Translation: CASSDTGGGNTIYF.

The chain carries TRBV5-1 and TRBJ2-1; tentatively, D is TRBD2 (5 bases). From germline, CDR1 is SGHRS and CDR2 YFSETQ. The CDR3 is 15 amino acids. The ends were cut back, 0 bases at V and 6 bases at J, with 13 bases in the middle. The CDR3 bases are TGCGCCAGCAGCTTGGCGGCTAGCAGGATCAATGAGCAGTTCTTC. It translates to CASSLAASRINEQFF.

The chain uses TRBV7-6 and TRBJ1-2, with D possibly being TRBD1 (6 bases). Between the trimmed V and J ends, which lost 5 bases and 7 bases, there was a span of 26 bases. Germline V CDR1 and CDR2: SGHVS, FNYEAQ. The CDR3 totals 17 residues. Here the CDR3 reads CASSPLARFQGRTGYTF. Written as DNA, the CDR3 is TGTGCCAGCAGCCCTCTTGCCCGGTTTCAGGGGCGCACTGGCTACACCTTC.

The chain uses TRBV11-3 and TRBJ2-7; D may be TRBD1 (7 bases). Germline V gene lookup returns CDR1 SGHNT and CDR2 YENEEA. V was clipped by 5 bases and J by 3 bases, with 11 bases between them. CDR3 length: 13 amino acids. CDR3 nucleotides: TGTGCCAGCAGCCAGGGGGGCATCTACGAGCAGTACTTC. Protein: CASSQGGIYEQYF. Variable domain in full (rest from reference TRBV11-3 and TRBJ2-7): EAGVVQSPRYKIIEKKQPVAFWCNPISGHNTLYWYLQNLGQGPELLIRYENEEAVDDSQLPKDRFSAERLKGVDSTLKIQPAELGDSAVYLCASSQGGIYEQYFGPGTRLTVT.